The sequence of this T cell receptor (beta chain) was determined in a study of cytomegalovirus exposure and HLA in healthy donors. From germline, CDR1 is SGHRS and CDR2 YFSETQ. The CDR3 extends over 16 amino acids. V was pared by 0 bases and J by 0 bases, with 12 bases between. The study ran its PCR with 60 Vbeta and 13 Jbeta primers. Study processing details: In a later analysis, of roughly 83 million unique beta chains, around 11 million appeared in at least two donors. TCRdb's copy holds only in-frame clones and misses some; the assay was immunoSEQ multiplex PCR. For V, J and clone size, that table is used; D and trimming come from the DNA. The table has about 110,000 clones, approximately 86% seen once. Notes on the study in general: Sequencing likely produced, as an artifact, a cluster of highly shared sequence variants. Association of 16,951 TCR beta sequences with HLA alleles was found at 0.05 false discovery rate in a later analysis.

This clone is medium-sized (0.01 to 0.1%) within its sample. What it binds is not known. V is TRBV5-1 and J is TRBJ1-1; D gene unclear. Source material: PBMCs. The TCR was taken from a man aged 40-49 years in good health and CMV-seronegative. As DNA, the CDR3 is TGCGCCAGCAGCTTGGCCGACTGGCATTTGAACACTGAAGCTTTCTTT. Amino acid sequence: CASSLADWHLNTEAFF.